The rows below give T cell receptor beta chains drawn from one sample of a study of cytomegalovirus exposure and HLA in healthy donors. Assay: immunoSEQ multiplex PCR; the TCRdb copy retains only in-frame clones and omits some. Found here are 110,000 or so clones, about 77% of them singletons; the top ten hold approximately 5%. The sequenced material came from PBMCs. Receptors originate from a woman between 25 and 40 years old in good health and CMV-seropositive. CDR3s include the opening cysteine and the closing phenylalanine or tryptophan. A D gene is named only where the DNA matches it firmly. The size field is filled for only some rows; it gives once, few, many or a size class.

d_gene	abundance	j_gene	v_gene	CDR3aa	CDR3nt
TRBD1	NA	TRBJ1-5	TRBV30	CAWSVGQGYSNQPQHF	TGTGCCTGGAGTGTAGGACAGGGATATAGCAATCAGCCCCAGCATTTT
TRBD2	NA	TRBJ2-7	TRBV11-2	CASSLGAGGPYEQYF	TGTGCCAGCAGCTTAGGGGCGGGGGGCCCCTACGAGCAGTACTTC
NA	few	TRBJ1-1	TRBV9	CASSQGGGGNTEAFF	TGTGCCAGCAGCCAGGGCGGGGGGGGAAACACTGAAGCTTTCTTT
NA	NA	TRBJ1-5	TRBV2	CASSAQVNQPQHF	TGTGCCAGCAGTGCGCAGGTCAATCAGCCCCAGCATTTT
NA	NA	TRBJ1-2	TRBV10-3	CAISEPRLGENYGYTF	TGTGCCATCAGTGAACCCCGCCTAGGTGAGAACTATGGCTACACCTTC
NA	few	TRBJ1-1	TRBV6-1	CASSEQGTEAFF	TGTGCCAGCAGTGAGCAGGGGACTGAAGCTTTCTTT
TRBD2	NA	TRBJ2-3	TRBV6-4	CASSVTSGRADTQYF	TGTGCCAGCAGTGTGACTAGCGGGAGGGCCGATACGCAGTATTTT
TRBD2	few	TRBJ2-3	TRBV5-4	CASSLSGSVSDTQYF	TGTGCCAGCAGTCTTAGCGGGAGTGTCTCAGATACGCAGTATTTT
NA	NA	TRBJ1-1	TRBV7-9	CASSLAIGVVTEAFF	TGTGCCAGCAGCTTAGCGATAGGGGTGGTGACTGAAGCTTTCTTT
TRBD2	NA	TRBJ2-7	TRBV5-4	CASSRTSGSSYEQYF	TGTGCCAGCAGCCGGACTAGCGGGAGTTCCTACGAGCAGTACTTC
TRBD1	NA	TRBJ1-2	TRBV27	CASWDSAYYGYTF	TGTGCCAGCTGGGACAGCGCTTACTATGGCTACACCTTC
TRBD1	NA	TRBJ1-2	TRBV11-3	CASSPGQIVGYGYTF	TGTGCCAGCAGCCCGGGACAGATTGTGGGCTATGGCTACACCTTC
NA	NA	TRBJ1-1	TRBV7-2	CASSLGREGRGNTEAFF	TGTGCCAGCAGCTTAGGTAGGGAGGGGAGAGGAAACACTGAAGCTTTCTTT
NA	NA	TRBJ2-3	TRBV7-2	CASSLAGSSPVTQYF	TGTGCCAGCAGCTTAGCCGGGAGCTCCCCCGTTACGCAGTATTTT
TRBD1	NA	TRBJ1-5	TRBV4-1	CASSQGGLGTGDQPQHF	TGCGCCAGCAGCCAAGGTGGTCTCGGGACAGGCGATCAGCCCCAGCATTTT
NA	NA	TRBJ1-6	TRBV19	CASSPTQGIPGNSPLHF	TGTGCCAGTAGTCCAACTCAGGGGATTCCTGGGAATTCACCCCTCCACTTT
TRBD1	NA	TRBJ1-2	TRBV5-6	CASSWTGRNGYTF	TGTGCCAGCAGCTGGACAGGGCGGAATGGCTACACCTTC
NA	NA	TRBJ1-3	TRBV19	CASSIGGLSGNTIYF	TGTGCCAGTAGTATAGGGGGACTCTCTGGAAACACCATATATTTT
NA	NA	TRBJ1-2	TRBV4-1	CASSQEQEWGGYTF	TGCGCCAGCAGCCAAGAACAGGAGTGGGGTGGCTACACCTTC
TRBD1	NA	TRBJ1-1	TRBV4-1	CASSRSTGLVSAQAFF	TGCGCCAGCAGCCGTTCGACAGGGCTGGTTAGTGCCCAAGCTTTCTTT
NA	NA	TRBJ1-2	TRBV7-6	CASSAQGTNYGYTF	TGTGCCAGCAGCGCACAGGGAACAAACTATGGCTACACCTTC
TRBD1	NA	TRBJ2-1	TRBV15	CATSRPWGQANEQFF	TGTGCCACCAGCAGACCCTGGGGACAGGCGAATGAGCAGTTCTTC
NA	NA	TRBJ2-3	TRBV6-1	CASSEARATQYF	TGTGCCAGCAGTGAAGCGCGAGCAACGCAGTATTTT
TRBD2	NA	TRBJ2-7	TRBV6-5	CASSLAGASYEQYF	TGTGCCAGCTCCCTAGCGGGGGCCTCCTACGAGCAGTACTTC
TRBD2	NA	TRBJ2-1	TRBV7-6	CASSLERGAPYNEQFF	TGTGCCAGCAGCTTAGAGCGGGGGGCCCCCTACAATGAGCAGTTCTTC
NA	NA	TRBJ2-1	TRBV18	CASSPPGQSSSYNEQFF	TGTGCCAGCTCACCACCTGGACAGAGTAGCTCCTACAATGAGCAGTTCTTC
NA	NA	TRBJ1-2	TRBV7-3	CASSLTWQNYGYTF	TGTGCCAGCAGCTTAACGTGGCAGAACTATGGCTACACCTTC
NA	few	TRBJ1-3	TRBV25-1	CASSEDRLSGNTIYF	TGTGCCAGCAGTGAAGACAGGCTCTCTGGAAACACCATATATTTT
TRBD2	NA	TRBJ2-1	TRBV11-1	CASSLHGGGYNEQFF	TGTGCCAGCAGCTTACACGGCGGGGGGTACAATGAGCAGTTCTTC
NA	NA	TRBJ1-5	TRBV19	CASSMSGSEPQHF	TGTGCCAGTAGTATGTCGGGGTCGGAGCCCCAGCATTTT
NA	NA	TRBJ2-1	TRBV5-1	CASSLGLNEQFF	TGCGCCAGCAGCTTGGGACTCAATGAGCAGTTCTTC
NA	NA	TRBJ2-7	TRBV5-6	CASSGAGSYYEQYF	TGTGCCAGCAGTGGTGCGGGATCTTACTACGAGCAGTACTTC
TRBD2	NA	TRBJ2-5	TRBV5-6	CASLWTSGGAVETQYF	TGTGCCAGCCTTTGGACTAGCGGGGGGGCCGTGGAGACCCAGTACTTC
TRBD1	NA	TRBJ2-2	TRBV7-7	CASSLLGQGARTGELFF	TGTGCTAGCAGCTTACTAGGACAGGGGGCCCGCACCGGGGAGCTGTTTTTT